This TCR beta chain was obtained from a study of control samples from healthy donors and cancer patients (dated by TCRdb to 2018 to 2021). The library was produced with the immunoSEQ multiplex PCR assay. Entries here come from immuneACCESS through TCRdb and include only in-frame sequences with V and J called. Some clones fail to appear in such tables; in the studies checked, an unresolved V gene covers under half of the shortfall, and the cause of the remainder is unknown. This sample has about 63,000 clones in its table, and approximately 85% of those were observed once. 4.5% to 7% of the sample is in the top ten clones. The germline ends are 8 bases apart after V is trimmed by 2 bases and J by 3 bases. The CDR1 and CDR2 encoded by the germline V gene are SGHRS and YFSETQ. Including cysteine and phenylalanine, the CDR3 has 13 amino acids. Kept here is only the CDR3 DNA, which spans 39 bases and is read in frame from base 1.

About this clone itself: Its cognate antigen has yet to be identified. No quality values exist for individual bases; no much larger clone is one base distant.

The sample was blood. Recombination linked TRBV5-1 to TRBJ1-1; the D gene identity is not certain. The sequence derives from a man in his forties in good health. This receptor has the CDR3 CASSLISDTEAFF. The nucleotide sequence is TGCGCCAGCAGCTTAATTAGCGACACTGAAGCTTTCTTT.